This T cell receptor (beta chain) stems from a study of T cell repertoires in cytomegalovirus infection. Study background: In public TCR beta signatures, there were indications of both CMV infection and matching HLA type. Study conclusions and caveats: CMV-specific TCR beta clonotypes restricted by HLA-C were the ones dominating the ex vivo response. Carriage of CMV together with the relevant HLA was identifiable through cumulative public TCR beta family frequency.

CDR3 length: 12 amino acids. Germline V gene data show CDR1 as DFQATT and CDR2 as SNEGSKA (reference sequence). With 2 bases removed from V and 9 bases from J, the gap between germline ends came to 11 bases. TCRdb reprocessed the reads with MiXCR, giving one entry per CDR3 protein. This table has some 300,000 distinct CDR3 sequences, 9.6% appearing once. Comments on this clonotype: Its matching antigen is unknown. A much larger clone differs by one base, so this may be a read error.

This TCR derives from a human donor in good health (CMV status not recorded). Some clones in this sample may be carry-over from other donors' samples. Sequencing used PBMCs. The rearrangement uses TRBV20-1 and TRBJ2-1; D ambiguous. CDR3 sequence: CSARRTEGEQFF. The CDR3 nucleotides read TGCAGTGCTAGAAGAACTGAAGGTGAGCAGTTCTTC.